A selection of T cell receptor beta chains follows, all from one sample in a study of identical twins. One entry per CDR3 protein results from TCRdb running MiXCR on the 5' RACE reads. The sample carries around 490,000 distinct CDR3 sequences, 15% recorded once. These data were also filed under a second study, of yellow fever vaccine responses in identical twins.

The sample comprised CD4+ T cells sorted from blood. These receptors were taken from a woman aged 18-29 years in good health. CDR3s include the opening cysteine and the closing phenylalanine or tryptophan. A D gene is named only where the DNA matches it firmly. Expanded clones are given a class, and other clones once, few, many or no size at all.

TRBV20-1	TRBJ2-2	TRBD1	.	CSAKTGLKGAGELFF	TGCAGTGCGAAGACAGGGCTTAAGGGAGCCGGGGAGCTGTTTTTT
TRBV10-3	TRBJ1-3	TRBD1	many	CAIKPGQGNSGNTIYF	TGTGCCATCAAACCGGGACAGGGTAACTCTGGAAACACCATATATTTT
TRBV9	TRBJ2-3	TRBD2	few	CASSGSAGPQYF	TGTGCCAGCAGCGGCTCAGCGGGGCCGCAGTATTTT
TRBV4-2	TRBJ2-3	TRBD2	.	CASSQDETSGSPTQYF	TGTGCCAGCAGCCAAGACGAGACTAGCGGGAGTCCGACGCAGTATTTT
TRBV28	TRBJ2-1	.	.	CASSSGPRKVNEQFF	TGTGCCAGCAGCTCCGGGCCACGGAAGGTTAATGAGCAGTTCTTC
TRBV3-1	TRBJ2-5	TRBD1	few	CASSQDRDRGQETQYF	TGTGCCAGCAGCCAAGACCGGGACAGGGGTCAAGAGACCCAGTACTTC
TRBV7-9	TRBJ2-5	.	.	CASSFWGSLQETQYF	TGTGCCAGCAGCTTTTGGGGTAGCCTGCAAGAGACCCAGTACTTC
TRBV25-1	TRBJ2-3	TRBD1	few	CASSEGQPGITDTQYF	TGTGCCAGCAGTGAGGGACAGCCCGGAATCACAGATACGCAGTATTTT
TRBV5-1	TRBJ2-7	.	few	CASSEAYEQYF	TGCGCCAGCAGCGAAGCCTACGAGCAGTACTTC
TRBV7-2	TRBJ2-1	.	few	CAHSRGSFLDEQFF	TGTGCCCACTCGAGGGGCTCTTTCCTGGATGAGCAGTTCTTC
TRBV5-1	TRBJ2-3	TRBD2	many	CASSLAGGPQDTQYF	TGCGCCAGCAGCTTGGCGGGGGGGCCCCAAGATACGCAGTATTTT
TRBV29-1	TRBJ1-2	TRBD1	many	CSVWDRGRDGYTF	TGCAGCGTGTGGGACAGGGGACGCGATGGCTACACCTTC
TRBV27	TRBJ2-1	.	many	CASSLWGAPYNEQFF	TGTGCCAGCAGTTTATGGGGGGCGCCCTACAATGAGCAGTTCTTC
TRBV7-9	TRBJ2-7	TRBD2	few	CASSSGTSGFSYEQYF	TGTGCCAGCAGCTCTGGGACTAGCGGCTTTTCTTACGAGCAGTACTTC
TRBV18	TRBJ2-3	TRBD1	.	CASSLMGQGSTDTQYF	TGTGCCAGCTCTTTAATGGGACAGGGTAGCACAGATACGCAGTATTTT
TRBV6-1	TRBJ1-4	.	.	CASTPILENEKLFF	TGTGCCAGCACCCCAATCTTGGAGAATGAAAAACTGTTTTTT
TRBV28	TRBJ1-4	.	few	CASSLHSDNEKLFF	TGTGCCAGCAGTTTGCACAGCGATAATGAAAAACTGTTTTTT
TRBV28	TRBJ1-1	.	.	CASSWPKEEAFF	TGTGCCAGCAGTTGGCCAAAGGAAGAAGCTTTCTTT
TRBV3-1	TRBJ2-5	.	.	CASTPSGPLQETQYF	TGTGCCAGCACCCCCTCTGGACCGCTCCAAGAGACCCAGTACTTC
TRBV5-1	TRBJ2-1	.	many	CASSRTGTATNEQFF	TGCGCCAGCAGCCGCACAGGGACCGCCACCAATGAGCAGTTCTTC
TRBV28	TRBJ2-7	.	.	CASSLWGTGSSYEQYF	TGTGCCAGCAGTTTATGGGGTACGGGAAGCTCCTACGAGCAGTACTTC
TRBV7-7	TRBJ1-6	.	.	CASSEFTGDNSPLHF	TGTGCCAGCAGCGAATTTACCGGGGATAATTCACCCCTCCACTTT
TRBV29-1	TRBJ2-1	TRBD2	few	CSVATRLATNEQFF	TGCAGCGTTGCGACCCGACTAGCGACGAATGAGCAGTTCTTC
TRBV6-5	TRBJ1-5	.	many	CASSYGGQGGPYSNQPQHF	TGTGCCAGCAGTTACGGAGGGCAGGGAGGACCCTATAGCAATCAGCCCCAGCATTTT
TRBV12-3/TRBV12-4	TRBJ1-3	TRBD1	many	CASSSRGSGNTIYF	TGTGCCAGCAGTTCCAGGGGGTCGGGAAACACCATATATTTT
TRBV10-3	TRBJ1-2	.	.	CAISESWVGYGYTF	TGTGCCATCAGTGAGTCGTGGGTAGGCTATGGCTACACCTTC
TRBV2	TRBJ2-3	.	few	CASSESWGRDTQYF	TGTGCCAGCAGTGAAAGTTGGGGGCGAGATACGCAGTATTTT
TRBV20-1	TRBJ2-7	.	few	CSALLLGYEQYF	TGCAGTGCCCTGCTTCTAGGATACGAGCAGTACTTC
TRBV7-9	TRBJ1-1	.	.	CASSPRSAEAFF	TGTGCCAGCAGTCCCAGGTCGGCTGAAGCTTTCTTT
TRBV11-2	TRBJ1-2	.	many	CASSQQGLGYTF	TGTGCCAGCAGCCAGCAGGGTTTGGGCTACACCTTC
TRBV27	TRBJ2-3	.	few	CASNIREVGDTQYF	TGTGCCAGCAACATCCGGGAAGTCGGGGATACGCAGTATTTT
TRBV6-1	TRBJ2-7	.	few	CASSRPPGMAYEQYF	TGTGCCAGCAGTCGACCCCCGGGTATGGCCTACGAGCAGTACTTC
TRBV28	TRBJ2-5	TRBD2	few	CASSPLGTSGSQETQYF	TGTGCCAGCAGTCCCCTGGGGACTAGCGGGAGTCAAGAGACCCAGTACTTC
TRBV4-1	TRBJ2-5	.	.	CASSQDGVAKTQYF	TGCGCCAGCAGCCAAGATGGGGTAGCTAAGACCCAGTACTTC
TRBV6-2/TRBV6-3	TRBJ2-2	TRBD2	few	CASGTSAWGGELFF	TGTGCCAGCGGAACTAGCGCCTGGGGTGGGGAGCTGTTTTTT
TRBV29-1	TRBJ2-5	TRBD1	many	CSASGTGDQETQYF	TGCAGCGCTTCGGGGACAGGGGATCAAGAGACCCAGTACTTC
TRBV29-1	TRBJ2-2	TRBD2	.	CSVAVAGTGELFF	TGCAGCGTTGCGGTAGCGGGGACCGGGGAGCTGTTTTTT
TRBV19	TRBJ2-7	TRBD1	.	CASGTTGTGSYEQYF	TGTGCCAGTGGAACCACCGGGACAGGGTCCTACGAGCAGTACTTC
TRBV12-3/TRBV12-4	TRBJ1-2	TRBD1	few	CASSWTGGSGYTF	TGTGCCAGCAGTTGGACAGGGGGCAGTGGCTACACCTTC
TRBV10-3	TRBJ2-6	TRBD1	few	CAISWDSGGSGANVLTF	TGTGCCATCAGTTGGGACTCAGGGGGCTCCGGGGCCAACGTCCTGACTTTC
TRBV24-1	TRBJ2-7	.	many	CATSDSGSYEQYF	TGTGCCACCAGTGATAGCGGTTCCTACGAGCAGTACTTC
TRBV10-3	TRBJ2-6	.	few	CAISESRTAGANVLTF	TGTGCCATCAGTGAGTCGAGAACCGCTGGGGCCAACGTCCTGACTTTC
TRBV5-1	TRBJ2-1	.	.	CASSFDLNRRGTPYNEQFF	TGCGCCAGCAGCTTTGATCTTAATCGAAGGGGAACCCCCTACAATGAGCAGTTCTTC
TRBV5-1	TRBJ2-1	.	.	CASSGTGTTYNEQFF	TGCGCCAGCAGCGGGACCGGGACAACCTACAATGAGCAGTTCTTC
TRBV20-1	TRBJ2-5	TRBD2	few	CSAISGRAGETQYF	TGCAGTGCTATTAGCGGGAGGGCCGGAGAGACCCAGTACTTC
TRBV5-1	TRBJ1-1	.	.	CASSLVAGRNTEAFF	TGCGCCAGCAGCTTGGTAGCAGGGAGGAACACTGAAGCTTTCTTT
TRBV6-5	TRBJ2-7	.	few	CASSYLTVLKGYEQYF	TGTGCCAGCAGTTACCTGACAGTCCTAAAGGGATACGAGCAGTACTTC
TRBV12-3/TRBV12-4	TRBJ2-1	.	.	CASTRWGPYNEQFF	TGTGCCAGCACGCGATGGGGCCCCTACAATGAGCAGTTCTTC